The rows below give T cell receptor beta chains drawn from one sample of a study of Graves' ophthalmopathy and Graves' hyperthyroidism. TCRdb reprocessed the multiplex PCR reads via MiXCR and lists one record per CDR3 protein. The sample has hundreds of thousands of distinct CDR3 sequences, over 40% seen once. The sample taken for sequencing was peripheral blood. The receptors here all came from an adult man with Graves' ophthalmopathy. The CDR3 runs from the conserved cysteine through the conserved F or W. D genes are given only for firm matches. Rows give clone size only sometimes, using once, few, many, or a class for an expanded clone.

NA	TRBJ1-6	TRBV7-2	TRBD1	TGTGCCAGCAGCCCCCGCAGGACAGGGGGCAGTCCCCTCCACTTT	CASSPRRTGGSPLHF
many	TRBJ1-2	TRBV15	NA	TGTGCCACCAGCAGGGAGAGAAAAAACTATGGCTACACCTTC	CATSRERKNYGYTF
NA	TRBJ2-7	TRBV7-9	NA	TGCGCCAGCAGCCAAGGTCCGGGGGTCGACGAGCAGTACTTC	CASSQGPGVDEQYF
many	TRBJ1-6	TRBV9	NA	TGTGCCAGCAGCGTAGGGGCGGGGGCGAATTCACCCCTCCACTTT	CASSVGAGANSPLHF
many	TRBJ1-1	TRBV12-3/TRBV12-4	NA	TGTGCCAGCAGCCAAGGGACGGCACGAACTGAAGCTTTCTTT	CASSQGTARTEAFF
NA	TRBJ1-1	TRBV10-3	NA	TGTGCCATCAGTTCAGGCAGGCCTTTGAACACTGAAGCTTTCTTT	CAISSGRPLNTEAFF
many	TRBJ2-7	TRBV20-1	TRBD2	TGCAGTGCTAGAGAGACTAGCGGGAGTTACTACGAGCAGTACTTC	CSARETSGSYYEQYF
many	TRBJ1-4	TRBV5-1	TRBD1	TGCGCCAGCAGCTGGGGACAGGGGGCTGTTAAGACTAATGAAAAACTGTTTTTT	CASSWGQGAVKTNEKLFF
NA	TRBJ2-5	TRBV11-1	TRBD2	TGCGCCAGCAGCCGCCGCTACCGGGGGGATCAAGAGACCCAGTACTTC	CASSRRYRGDQETQYF
NA	TRBJ2-5	TRBV30	NA	TGTGCCCGGAGTGTACAGATCCAAGAGACCCAGTACTTC	CARSVQIQETQYF
many	TRBJ2-7	TRBV2	NA	TGTGCCAGCGAAGGACAGAAAGCCTACGAGCAGTACTTC	CASEGQKAYEQYF
NA	TRBJ2-2	TRBV7-9	TRBD2	TGCGCCAGCAGCCAAGAAGATGGTGGCGGGGGAATAACCGGGGAGCTGTTTTTT	CASSQEDGGGGITGELFF
few	TRBJ2-5	TRBV30	TRBD1	TGTGCCTGGACCAACAGGGGGCGCACGGAGACCCAGTACTTC	CAWTNRGRTETQYF